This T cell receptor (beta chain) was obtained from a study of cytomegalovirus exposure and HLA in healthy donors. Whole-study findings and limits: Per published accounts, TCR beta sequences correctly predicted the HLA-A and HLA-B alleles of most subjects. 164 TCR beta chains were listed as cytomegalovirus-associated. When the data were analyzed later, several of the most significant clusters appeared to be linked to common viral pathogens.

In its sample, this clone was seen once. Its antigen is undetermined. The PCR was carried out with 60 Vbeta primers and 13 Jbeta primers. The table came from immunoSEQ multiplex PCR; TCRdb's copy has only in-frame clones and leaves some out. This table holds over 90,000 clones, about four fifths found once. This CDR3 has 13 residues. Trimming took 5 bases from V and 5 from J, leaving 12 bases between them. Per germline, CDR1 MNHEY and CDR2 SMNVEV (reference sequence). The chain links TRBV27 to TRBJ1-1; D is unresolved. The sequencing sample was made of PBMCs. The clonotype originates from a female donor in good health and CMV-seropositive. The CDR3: CASSLGSRTEAFF. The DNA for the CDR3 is TGTGCCAGCAGTCTCGGGTCAAGAACTGAAGCTTTCTTT.